Shown below are 26 T cell receptor beta chains from a single sample sequenced in a study of regulatory T cells in long-lasting Graves disease. Documented time point: newly diagnosed GD, antithyroid drugs for less than 3 months. After RNA was extracted from PBMCs, the TCR library was made from it. CDR3 regions were amplified by Arm-PCR using iRepertoire HTBI primers to build TCR beta libraries. TCRdb reprocessed the multiplex PCR reads with MiXCR, giving one entry per CDR3 protein. The data contain 250,000 or so distinct CDR3 sequences, 15% to 20% of them singletons. Another study also made use of these data, one on T cells in Graves' hyperthyroidism and ophthalmopathy.

Sequences were derived from peripheral blood mononuclear cells (PBMCs), sampled at new diagnosis, from a patient treated with antithyroid drugs. These receptors were taken from a young woman with Graves disease.

This clonotype was seen a handful of times. The gene calls are TRBV6-2 or TRBV6-3 and TRBJ2-3; the D gene is possibly TRBD2 (6 bases). This CDR3 is 13 amino acids long. The germline V gene has CDR1 MNHEY and CDR2 SVGEGT. Trimming took 5 bases from V and 9 from J, leaving 15 bases between them. For the CDR3, the DNA is TGTGCCAGCAGTGAGTTACTAGCCACGACGCAGTATTTT. It specifies CASSELLATTQYF.

The genes are TRBV5-8 and TRBJ2-5, with 7 bases identical to TRBD2. With V trimmed by 5 bases and J by 5 bases, 3 bases remained unmatched. The germline gives CDR1 SGHTS, CDR2 YDEGEE. The CDR3 length is 12 residues. The CDR3 DNA reads TGTGCCAGCAGACTCGGGGGGGAGACCCAGTACTTC. Encoded protein: CASRLGGETQYF.

This clonotype was found many times. V and J are TRBV11-2 and TRBJ1-2, with 12 bases matching TRBD1. CDR1 is SGHAT, CDR2 FQNNGV, per germline. This CDR3 is 14 amino acids long. With 5 bases clipped from V and 9 bases from J, the junction kept 7 bases outside the gene matches. In DNA, the CDR3 is TGTGCCAGCAGCGTCCCCGGGACAGGGGGCCGCTACACCTTC. As protein: CASSVPGTGGRYTF.

This clonotype was observed many times. J is TRBJ2-5 and V is TRBV5-6, with 9 bases that match TRBD1. The CDR3 runs to 13 residues. The V gene's germline CDR1 is SGHDT and CDR2 YYEEEE. The V and J ends lost 5 bases and 4 bases, in that order; junction bases with no gene match: 3. The CDR3 region is CASSHRGRETQYF. In DNA, the CDR3 is TGTGCCAGCAGTCACAGGGGGCGAGAGACCCAGTACTTC.

This clonotype has only a few counts. This chain joins TRBV5-1 and TRBJ2-5, with 10 bases matching TRBD2. J lost 5 bases, V lost 2 bases, and 9 bases had no gene match. The CDR3 extends over 16 amino acids. Per the germline V gene, CDR1 is SGHRS and CDR2 is YFSETQ. The CDR3 sequence is CASSFMSGGAGETQYF. The CDR3 DNA follows: TGCGCCAGCAGCTTCATGAGCGGGGGGGCGGGTGAGACCCAGTACTTC.

The sample holds many counts of this clonotype. The chain employs TRBV6-1 and TRBJ1-2; D gene ambiguous. This CDR3 is 15 amino acids long. Deletions cut 3 bases from V and 4 bases from J, with 15 bases between. From germline, CDR1 is MNHNS and CDR2 SASEGT. CDR3 nucleotides: TGTGCCAGCAGTGAGGTGTTCGGGATGAGCTATGGCTACACCTTC. This gives the protein CASSEVFGMSYGYTF.

Comments on this clonotype: A much more abundant neighbour one base away suggests this may be a read error. V and J are TRBV6-2 or TRBV6-3 and TRBJ2-7; 9 bases line up with TRBD2. V was pared by 5 bases and J by 1 base, with 9 bases of the junction left unmatched. The germline V gene encodes CDR1 MNHEY and CDR2 SVGEGT. The CDR3 loop spans 16 amino acids. The CDR3 sequence is CASSGEGLARSYEQYF. In DNA form, the CDR3 reads TGTGCCAGCAGTGGAGAGGGACTAGCAAGATCCTACGAGCAGTACTTC.

This clonotype was recorded many times. This rearrangement joins TRBV7-2 to TRBJ1-1, with 8 positions matching TRBD1. The junction had 6 bases not matched to a gene; V was cut back by 5 bases and J by 4 bases. Germline V gene data show CDR1 as SGHTA and CDR2 as FQGNSA. The CDR3 contains 14 residues. As DNA, the CDR3 is TGTGCCAGCAGCCCCGAACAGGGGGTCACTGAAGCTTTCTTT. Its protein product is CASSPEQGVTEAFF.

At least ten counts were recorded for this clonotype. This chain connects TRBV5-4 to TRBJ1-1; D not resolved. The CDR3 runs to 13 residues. Germline CDR1 is SGHNT and CDR2 is YYREEE (reference sequence). V lost 5 bases, J lost 1 base, and 9 bases lay in between. The CDR3 loop reads CASSRAPNTEAFF. The CDR3 coding sequence is TGTGCCAGCAGTCGGGCCCCGAACACTGAAGCTTTCTTT. Complete variable domain (other parts from reference TRBV5-4 and TRBJ1-1): ETGVTQSPTHLIKTRGQQVTLRCSSQSGHNTVSWYQQALGQGPQFIFQYYREEENGRGNFPPRFSGLQFPNYSSELNVNALELDDSALYLCASSRAPNTEAFFGQGTRLTVV.

The rearrangement uses TRBV5-6 and TRBJ1-1; TRBD1 matches at 9 bases. CDR3 size: 17 residues. The germline V gene encodes CDR1 SGHDT and CDR2 YYEEEE. V dropped 4 bases and J dropped 1; count of bases not matched to a gene: 11. As DNA, the CDR3 is TGTGCCAGCAGCCTAAGGTGGGGGACAGGGTCGAACACTGAAGCTTTCTTT. Translated, it gives CASSLRWGTGSNTEAFF.

This clonotype was observed at least ten times. The chain employs TRBV29-1 and TRBJ1-1; D uncertain. Trimming cost V 8 bases and J 3 bases, with 10 bases left between them. The CDR3 length is 11 residues. Germline lookup yields CDR1 SQVTM and CDR2 ANQGSEA. CDR3 in DNA: TGCAGCCTAGGGTGGGACACTGAAGCTTTCTTT. Its translation is CSLGWDTEAFF.

This clonotype was seen many times. This chain joins TRBV4-2 and TRBJ2-1, with D hard to call. The germline V gene has CDR1 LGHNA and CDR2 YNFKEQ. The CDR3 loop spans 15 amino acids. The germline V and J ends were trimmed by 0 bases and 4 bases, with 10 bases remaining between them. CDR3 sequence reads: CASSQDRSPYNEQFF. The CDR3 nucleotides read TGTGCCAGCAGCCAAGATAGGAGTCCATACAATGAGCAGTTCTTC.

This clonotype has a count of ten or more. In DNA form, the CDR3 reads TGTGCCAGCAGTGAAGCGCTTGGAAAAGGTAGCAATCAGCCCCAGCATTTT. Its protein is CASSEALGKGSNQPQHF. This chain uses TRBV2 with TRBJ1-5; D call uncertain. Germline lookup yields CDR1 SNHLY and CDR2 FYNNEI. The CDR3 sequence is 17 residues long. With 0 bases removed from V and 0 bases from J, the gap between germline ends came to 12 bases.

This clonotype was found many times. The CDR3 nucleotides read TGTGCCAGCAGTGAAGTCCGCGGAGCGAGGGCTTTCTTT. As protein: CASSEVRGARAFF. This chain uses TRBV2 with TRBJ1-1; D is unresolved. This CDR3 has 13 amino acids. V lost 1 base, J lost 11 bases, and 14 bases lay in between. The germline gives CDR1 SNHLY, CDR2 FYNNEI.

This clonotype was counted ten times or more. V and J are TRBV6-2 or TRBV6-3 and TRBJ1-2, with 7 bases aligning to TRBD1. Germline V gene data show CDR1 as MNHEY and CDR2 as SVGEGT. J lost 1 base, V lost 6 bases, and 17 bases had no gene match. This CDR3 spans 18 amino acids. Here the CDR3 reads CASREEPDRKRYNYGYTF. DNA of the CDR3: TGTGCCAGCAGGGAGGAACCGGACAGGAAACGTTATAACTATGGCTACACCTTC.

The chain uses TRBV7-3 and TRBJ1-1, with 8 bases aligning to TRBD1. The J segment lost 6 bases and the V segment lost 0 bases, leaving 12 bases of the junction unmatched. CDR3 length: 17 amino acids. The germline CDR1 and CDR2 sequences are SGHTA and FQGTGA. CDR3 region: CASSLTLRQGLKAEAFF. CDR3 coding DNA: TGTGCCAGCAGCTTAACCCTCCGACAGGGGCTGAAGGCTGAAGCTTTCTTT.

The J gene is TRBJ1-3, the V gene TRBV2; 8 bases map to TRBD1. The CDR3 loop spans 15 amino acids. Germline lookup yields CDR1 SNHLY and CDR2 FYNNEI. V shed 5 bases and J 7 bases; nucleotides not matched to a gene: 10. The CDR3 protein is CASSLGQGHGNTIYF. The CDR3 bases are TGTGCCAGCAGTCTAGGACAGGGCCATGGGAACACCATATATTTT.

This clonotype was detected a few times. One end of the junction does not line up with germline, which may come from a read error. Here the CDR3 reads CASSFMGSGFTGELFF. The CDR3 DNA is TGTGCCAGCAGCTTTATGGGGTCTGGGTTCACCGGGGAGCTGTTTTTT. This chain connects TRBV5-1 to TRBJ2-2; no clear D gene. CDR3 length: 16 amino acids. CDR1 and CDR2 from the germline V gene are SGHRS and YFSETQ.

This clonotype was seen at least ten times. This chain uses TRBV9 with TRBJ2-5; D call uncertain. Trimming left V 0 bases short and J 2 bases short, with 8 bases between. The CDR3 is 14 residues long. Germline V lookup: CDR1 SGDLS, CDR2 YYNGEE. The CDR3 spells CASSVGRRQETQYF. The CDR3 coding sequence is TGTGCCAGCAGCGTAGGACGCAGACAAGAGACCCAGTACTTC.

The chain uses TRBV5-1 and TRBJ2-5, with D possibly TRBD2 on 6 matching bases. The V end lost 7 bases, the J end lost 4 bases, and 20 bases lay between the germline ends. This CDR3 region has 15 residues. The germline gives CDR1 SGHRS, CDR2 YFSETQ. CDR3 nucleotides: TGCGCCAGCGGCCCCCGGGAACGGGGGACAGAGACCCAGTACTTC. Encoded protein: CASGPRERGTETQYF.

This clonotype was recorded at least ten times. The gene calls are TRBV12-3 or TRBV12-4 and TRBJ2-5, with a weak D call TRBD2 (5 bases). The CDR3 has 13 amino acids. Trimming removed 3 bases at V and 5 bases at J, with 10 bases between. CDR3 loop: CASSLSSRETQYF. CDR3 bases: TGTGCCAGCAGTTTGTCTAGCCGTGAGACCCAGTACTTC.

This clonotype was seen ten or more times. CDR3 nucleotides: TGTGCCAGCAGCTCCGGACAGGGGGCGAACACCGGGGAGCTGTTTTTT. Translation: CASSSGQGANTGELFF. The chain uses TRBV7-6 and TRBJ2-2; 10 bases map to TRBD1. The CDR3 has 16 residues. Germline V gene sequence: CDR1 SGHVS, CDR2 FNYEAQ. V lost 4 bases to trimming and J lost 0 bases; unmatched junction nucleotides: 2.

This clonotype was seen more than once but under ten times. The chain recombines TRBV19 with TRBJ1-6; TRBD1 matches at 9 bases. CDR1 and CDR2 (germline): LNHDA, SQIVND (reference sequence). This CDR3 contains 17 residues. V was clipped by 6 bases and J by 2 bases; unmatched bases: 8. CDR3 sequence: CASRTGQGRAYNSPLHF. The CDR3 nucleotides read TGTGCCAGTAGAACCGGACAGGGGCGGGCCTATAATTCACCCCTCCACTTT.

This clonotype was recorded a few times. The J gene is TRBJ1-6, the V gene TRBV7-3, with D unresolved. The CDR3 totals 15 residues. CDR1 is SGHTA and CDR2 is FQGTGA in the germline V gene. Trimming left V 5 bases short and J 5 bases short, with 13 bases between. The CDR3 coding sequence is TGTGCCAGCAGCAAATCGGGAACTAATAATTCACCCCTCCACTTT. Translated, it gives CASSKSGTNNSPLHF.

Only a few counts were recorded for this clonotype. The chain employs TRBV15 and TRBJ1-2; TRBD1 is a possible D gene (5 bases). The V end lost 6 bases, the J end lost 4 bases, and 12 bases lay between the germline ends. CDR1 is LNHNV and CDR2 is YYDKDF in the germline V gene (reference sequence). The length of the CDR3 is 13 residues. CDR3 sequence: CATSAGGGYGYTF. As DNA, the CDR3 is TGTGCCACCAGTGCGGGGGGGGGCTATGGCTACACCTTC. Supplemented by reference TRBV15 and TRBJ1-2, the full variable domain reads DAMVIQNPRYQVTQFGKPVTLSCSQTLNHNVMYWYQQKSSQAPKLLFHYYDKDFNNEADTPDNFQSRRPNTSFCFLDIRSPGLGDTAMYLCATSAGGGYGYTFGSGTRLTVV.

This clonotype was counted at least ten times. The chain joins TRBV6-1 to TRBJ2-1; 12 bases map to TRBD2. The junction had 10 bases not matched to a gene; V was cut back by 4 bases and J by 3 bases. This CDR3 is 18 amino acids long. CDR1 and CDR2 from the germline V gene are MNHNS and SASEGT. The CDR3 DNA sequence: TGTGCCAGCAGTGGACTAGCGGGGGACAATTCAAACTACAATGAGCAGTTCTTC. Residues: CASSGLAGDNSNYNEQFF.